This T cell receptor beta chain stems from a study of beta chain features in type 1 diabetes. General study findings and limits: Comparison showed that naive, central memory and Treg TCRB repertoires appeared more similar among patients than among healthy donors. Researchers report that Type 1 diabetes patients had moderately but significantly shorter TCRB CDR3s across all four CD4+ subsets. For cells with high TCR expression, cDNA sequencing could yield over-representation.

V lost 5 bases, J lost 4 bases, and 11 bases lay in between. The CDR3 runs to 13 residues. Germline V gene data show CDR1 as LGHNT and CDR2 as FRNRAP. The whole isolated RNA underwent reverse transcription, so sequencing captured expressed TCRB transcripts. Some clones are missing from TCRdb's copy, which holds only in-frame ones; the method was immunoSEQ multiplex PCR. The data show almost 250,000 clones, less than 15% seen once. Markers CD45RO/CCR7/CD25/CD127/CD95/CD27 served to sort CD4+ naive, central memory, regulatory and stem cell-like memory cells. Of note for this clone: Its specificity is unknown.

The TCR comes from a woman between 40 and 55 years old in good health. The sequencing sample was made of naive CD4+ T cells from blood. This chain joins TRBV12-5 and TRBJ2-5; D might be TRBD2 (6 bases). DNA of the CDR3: TGTGCTAGTGGTCCCATGGGGGGAGAGACCCAGTACTTC. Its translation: CASGPMGGETQYF.